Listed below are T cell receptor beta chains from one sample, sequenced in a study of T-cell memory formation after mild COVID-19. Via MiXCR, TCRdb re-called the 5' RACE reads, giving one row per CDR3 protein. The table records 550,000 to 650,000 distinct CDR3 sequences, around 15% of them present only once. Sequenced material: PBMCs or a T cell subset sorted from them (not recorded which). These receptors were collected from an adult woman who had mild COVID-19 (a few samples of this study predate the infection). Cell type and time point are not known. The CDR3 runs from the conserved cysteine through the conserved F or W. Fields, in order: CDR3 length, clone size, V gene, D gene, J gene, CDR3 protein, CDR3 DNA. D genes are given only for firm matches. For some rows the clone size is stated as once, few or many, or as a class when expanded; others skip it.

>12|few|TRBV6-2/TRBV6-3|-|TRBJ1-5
CASSYGGPPQHF
TGTGCCAGCAGTTACGGGGGGCCGCCCCAGCATTTT
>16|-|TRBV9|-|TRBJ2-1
CASSVTGTHSYNEQFF
TGTGCCAGCAGCGTGACCGGGACCCACTCCTACAATGAGCAGTTCTTC
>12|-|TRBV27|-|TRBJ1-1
CASSLLYGEAFF
TGTGCCAGCAGCCTACTTTATGGTGAAGCTTTCTTT
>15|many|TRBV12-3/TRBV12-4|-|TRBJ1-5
CASSFGWTENQPQHF
TGTGCCAGCAGTTTTGGCTGGACAGAAAATCAGCCCCAGCATTTT
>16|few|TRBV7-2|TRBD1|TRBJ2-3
CASSSKSGTGGVTQYF
TGTGCCAGCAGCTCAAAGTCCGGGACAGGGGGAGTTACGCAGTATTTT
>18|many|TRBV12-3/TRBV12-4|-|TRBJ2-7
CASSSPLGAGAREYEQYF
TGTGCCAGCAGTTCACCCCTGGGGGCAGGGGCGAGAGAGTACGAGCAGTACTTC
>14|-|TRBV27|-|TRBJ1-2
CASSLSGGAHGYTF
TGTGCCAGCAGTTTATCAGGAGGGGCGCATGGCTACACCTTC
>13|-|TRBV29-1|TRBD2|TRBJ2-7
CSVGGSGTYEQYF
TGCAGCGTCGGTGGTAGCGGGACCTACGAGCAGTACTTC
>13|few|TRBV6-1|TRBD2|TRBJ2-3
CASSIRGGHTQYF
TGTGCCAGCAGTATACGGGGGGGCCATACGCAGTATTTT
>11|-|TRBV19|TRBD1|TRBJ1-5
CATRDSLTQHF
TGTGCCACCCGGGACAGTCTGACCCAGCATTTT
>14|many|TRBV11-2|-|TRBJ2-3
CASSLVGGADTQYF
TGTGCCAGCAGCTTAGTGGGTGGGGCAGATACGCAGTATTTT
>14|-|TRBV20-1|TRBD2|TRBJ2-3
CSAGTSGGEDTQYF
TGCAGTGCTGGGACTAGCGGGGGGGAAGATACGCAGTATTTT
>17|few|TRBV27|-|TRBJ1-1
CASSLSKGGVGWTEAFF
TGTGCCAGCAGTTTATCGAAGGGTGGTGTGGGGTGGACTGAAGCTTTCTTT
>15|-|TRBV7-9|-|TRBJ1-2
CASSLGSSLGEGYTF
TGTGCCAGCAGCTTAGGGTCCAGCCTGGGTGAAGGCTACACCTTC
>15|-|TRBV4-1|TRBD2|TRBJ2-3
CASSQTGRSTDTQYF
TGCGCCAGCAGCCAAACCGGGAGGAGCACAGATACGCAGTATTTT
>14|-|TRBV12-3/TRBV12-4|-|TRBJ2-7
CASSLIVGSYEQYF
TGTGCCAGCAGTTTGATTGTAGGCTCCTACGAGCAGTACTTC
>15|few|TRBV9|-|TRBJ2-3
CASSVVAGTTDTQYF
TGTGCCAGCAGCGTAGTTGCGGGAACCACAGATACGCAGTATTTT
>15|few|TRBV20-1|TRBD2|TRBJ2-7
CSVLGLAGVTTEQYF
TGCAGCGTGCTAGGGCTAGCGGGAGTCACTACCGAGCAGTACTTC
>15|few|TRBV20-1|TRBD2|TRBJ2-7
CSAAGLAGGAYEQYF
TGCAGTGCGGCGGGACTAGCGGGAGGTGCCTACGAGCAGTACTTC
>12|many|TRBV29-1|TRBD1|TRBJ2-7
CSVETGAYEQYF
TGCAGCGTTGAAACAGGGGCCTACGAGCAGTACTTC
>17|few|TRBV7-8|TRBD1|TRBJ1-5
CASSLEGAGRSNQPQHF
TGTGCCAGCAGCTTAGAGGGGGCAGGTAGGAGCAATCAGCCCCAGCATTTT
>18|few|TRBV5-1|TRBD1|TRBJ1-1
CASSLLWGLGQADTEAFF
TGCGCCAGCAGCTTGTTATGGGGGTTGGGACAGGCGGACACTGAAGCTTTCTTT
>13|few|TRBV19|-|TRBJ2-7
CASSTLGGYEQYF
TGTGCCAGTAGTACCCTTGGGGGGTACGAGCAGTACTTC
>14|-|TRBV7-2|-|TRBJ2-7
CASSFVPGDREQYF
TGTGCCAGCAGCTTTGTCCCAGGGGATCGAGAGCAGTACTTC
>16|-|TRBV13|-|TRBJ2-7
CASSLVHSNLWNEQYF
TGTGCCAGCAGCTTAGTACACAGCAATCTGTGGAACGAGCAGTACTTC
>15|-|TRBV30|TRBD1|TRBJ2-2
CAWSPGQDYTGELFF
TGTGCCTGGAGTCCGGGACAGGACTACACCGGGGAGCTGTTTTTT
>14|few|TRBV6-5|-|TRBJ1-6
CASSYEGVGSPLHF
TGTGCCAGCAGTTACGAGGGGGTTGGTTCACCCCTCCACTTT
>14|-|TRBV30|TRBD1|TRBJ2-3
CAWAEGQGGDTQYF
TGTGCCTGGGCTGAGGGACAGGGAGGCGATACGCAGTATTTT
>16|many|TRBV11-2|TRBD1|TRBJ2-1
CASSPGDRVAYNEQFF
TGTGCCAGCAGCCCGGGGGACAGGGTGGCCTACAATGAGCAGTTCTTC
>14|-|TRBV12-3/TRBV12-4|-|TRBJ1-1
CASSLSNLNTEAFF
TGTGCCAGCAGTTTGTCTAACTTGAACACTGAAGCTTTCTTT
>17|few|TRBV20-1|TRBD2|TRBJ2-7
CSAPEGVRTSGTYEQYF
TGCAGTGCACCAGAGGGCGTACGGACTAGCGGGACCTACGAGCAGTACTTC
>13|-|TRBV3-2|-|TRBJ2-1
CASSQGRHKEQFF
TGTGCCAGCAGCCAAGGCCGGCACAAGGAGCAGTTCTTC
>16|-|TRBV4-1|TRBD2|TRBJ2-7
CASSQALAGGIYEQYF
TGCGCCAGCAGCCAAGCCCTAGCGGGAGGTATTTACGAGCAGTACTTC
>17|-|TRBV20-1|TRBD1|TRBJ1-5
CSARDRGQGTINQPQHF
TGCAGTGCTAGAGACCGGGGACAGGGGACAATCAATCAGCCCCAGCATTTT
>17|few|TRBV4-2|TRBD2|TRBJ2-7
CASSHTLTTSGTYEQYF
TGTGCCAGCAGCCACACATTGACGACTAGCGGGACCTACGAGCAGTACTTC
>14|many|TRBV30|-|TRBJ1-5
CAWSGRQGNQPQHF
TGTGCCTGGAGTGGGCGTCAGGGCAATCAGCCCCAGCATTTT
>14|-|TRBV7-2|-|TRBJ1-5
CASSQILGEQPQHF
TGTGCCAGCAGCCAAATCTTAGGGGAACAGCCCCAGCATTTT
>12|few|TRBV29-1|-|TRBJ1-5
CSVGEANQPQHF
TGCAGCGTTGGGGAAGCAAATCAGCCCCAGCATTTT
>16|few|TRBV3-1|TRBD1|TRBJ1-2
CASSQSRETGTYGYTF
TGTGCCAGCAGCCAATCTAGGGAGACAGGGACGTATGGCTACACCTTC
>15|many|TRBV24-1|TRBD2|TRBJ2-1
CATSAASGSRNEQFF
TGTGCCACCAGTGCCGCCAGCGGGAGTCGCAATGAGCAGTTCTTC
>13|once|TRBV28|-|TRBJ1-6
CASASGRGSPLHF
TGTGCCAGCGCATCAGGGAGAGGCTCACCCCTCCACTTT
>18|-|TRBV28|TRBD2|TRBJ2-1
CASARPGLAGGPNNEQFF
TGTGCCAGCGCTAGACCCGGACTAGCGGGAGGGCCGAACAATGAGCAGTTCTTC
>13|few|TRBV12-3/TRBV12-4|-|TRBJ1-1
CASSWGENTEAFF
TGTGCCAGCAGTTGGGGGGAGAACACTGAAGCTTTCTTT
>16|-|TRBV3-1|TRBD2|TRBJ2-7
CASSQLAGGLGDEQYF
TGTGCCAGCAGCCAACTAGCGGGAGGGCTTGGCGACGAGCAGTACTTC
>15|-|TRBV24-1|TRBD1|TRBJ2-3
CATSDLPTGQGTQYF
TGTGCCACCAGTGATTTACCGACGGGACAGGGAACGCAGTATTTT
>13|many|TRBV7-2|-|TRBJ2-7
CASSLGGVGEQYF
TGTGCCAGCAGCTTAGGTGGAGTGGGCGAGCAGTACTTC
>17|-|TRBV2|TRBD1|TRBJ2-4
CASTPDRAISAKNIQYF
TGTGCCAGCACACCGGACAGGGCGATTTCAGCCAAAAACATTCAGTACTTC
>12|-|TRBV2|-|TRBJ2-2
CASRRRTGELFF
TGTGCCAGCAGGAGAAGGACCGGGGAGCTGTTTTTT
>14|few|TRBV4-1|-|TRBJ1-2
CASSQDSGNYGYTF
TGCGCCAGCAGCCAAGATTCAGGAAACTATGGCTACACCTTC
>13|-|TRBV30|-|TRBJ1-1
CAWSVGTTTEAFF
TGTGCCTGGAGTGTCGGGACAACCACTGAAGCTTTCTTT
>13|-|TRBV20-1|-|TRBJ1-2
CSARGQQNYGYTF
TGCAGTGCTAGGGGACAACAAAACTATGGCTACACCTTC
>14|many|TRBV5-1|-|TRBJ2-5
CASSLDRGGETQYF
TGCGCCAGCAGCTTGGATCGGGGCGGGGAGACCCAGTACTTC
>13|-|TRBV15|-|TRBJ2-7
CATSRVASYEQYF
TGTGCCACCAGCAGAGTGGCGTCCTACGAGCAGTACTTC
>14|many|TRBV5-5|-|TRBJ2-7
CASSVLNPGDEQYF
TGTGCCAGCAGCGTGCTCAATCCGGGGGACGAGCAGTACTTC
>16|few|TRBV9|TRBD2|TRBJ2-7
CASSPSGPVSSYEQYF
TGTGCCAGCAGCCCTAGCGGTCCTGTGAGCTCCTACGAGCAGTACTTC
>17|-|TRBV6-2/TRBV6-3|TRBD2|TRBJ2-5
CASSLLRLAGAQETQYF
TGTGCCAGCAGTTTATTAAGACTAGCGGGAGCACAAGAGACCCAGTACTTC
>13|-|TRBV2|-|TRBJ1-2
CASSVLSAYGYTF
TGTGCCAGCAGTGTGTTGTCGGCCTATGGCTACACCTTC
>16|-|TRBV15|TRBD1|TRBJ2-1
CATSRDRQGVYNEQFF
TGTGCCACCAGCAGAGATCGGCAGGGGGTCTACAATGAGCAGTTCTTC
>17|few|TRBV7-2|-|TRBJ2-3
CASSLGRQAGRTDTQYF
TGTGCCAGCAGCTTAGGTCGGCAGGCCGGTCGCACAGATACGCAGTATTTT
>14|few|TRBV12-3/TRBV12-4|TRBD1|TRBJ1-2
CASSLQGDFDGYTF
TGTGCCAGCAGTTTACAGGGGGATTTCGATGGCTACACCTTC